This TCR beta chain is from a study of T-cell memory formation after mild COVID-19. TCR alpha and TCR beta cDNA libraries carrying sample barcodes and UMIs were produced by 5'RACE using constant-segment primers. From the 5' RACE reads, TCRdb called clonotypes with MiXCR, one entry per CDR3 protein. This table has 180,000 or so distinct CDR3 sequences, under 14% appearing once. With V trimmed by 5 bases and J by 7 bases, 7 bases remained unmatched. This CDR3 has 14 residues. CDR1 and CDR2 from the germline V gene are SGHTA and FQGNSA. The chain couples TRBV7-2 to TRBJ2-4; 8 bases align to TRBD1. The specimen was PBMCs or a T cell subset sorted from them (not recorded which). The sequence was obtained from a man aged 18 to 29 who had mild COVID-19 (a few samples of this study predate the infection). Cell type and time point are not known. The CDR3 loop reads CASSLDRGPNIQYF. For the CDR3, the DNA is TGTGCCAGCAGCCTAGACAGGGGACCGAACATTCAGTACTTC.